This T cell receptor beta chain was sequenced in a study of T cells in Graves' hyperthyroidism and ophthalmopathy. Amplified TCR beta CDR3 regions derived from RNA transcripts. HTBI primers were the set used in a first-round RT-PCR of the TCR CDR3. TCRdb re-derived calls from the multiplex PCR reads in MiXCR, one entry per CDR3 protein. The table lists about 660,000 distinct CDR3 sequences, nearly 45% of them singletons. The CDR3 runs to 13 residues. From germline, CDR1 is DFQATT and CDR2 SNEGSKA (reference sequence). V was cut by 6 bases and J by 2 bases, with 13 bases left in between. The chain joins TRBV20-1 to TRBJ1-1; a weak D match, TRBD1 (6 bases). This clonotype was sampled from an adult man with Graves' disease, either hyperthyroidism or ophthalmopathy (not recorded which). Sequenced: peripheral blood or thyroid tissue (not recorded which). CDR3 coding DNA: TGCAGTGCCATGGACAGTAGTAACACTGAAGCTTTCTTT. Translated: CSAMDSSNTEAFF.